The T cell receptor beta chain described here comes from a study of T-cell reconstitution after alpha-beta-depleted transplantation in children. Points from the study as a whole: Several hundred expanded graft clones reportedly were the source of alpha-beta T cells about two months after transplant. From surviving recipient T cells and thymic progenitors came the high day-60 TCRbeta diversity observed in some patients.

Preparing the TCRbeta library involved the use of unique molecular identifiers. TCRdb re-called the PCR reads with MiXCR, one entry per CDR3 protein. The sample shows fewer than 35,000 distinct CDR3 sequences, 18% of them seen only once. This CDR3 is built from 13 residues. The germline V gene encodes CDR1 KGHSH and CDR2 LQKENI. Trimming removed 3 bases at V and 5 bases at J, with 10 bases between. Concerning this clonotype itself: What it recognizes is unknown.

This clonotype was sampled from a male patient aged 2 to 9 who had a stem cell transplant for acute lymphoblastic leukemia, so the T cells may come from the graft donor. The sequencing here drew on PBMCs, mostly from graft donor cells, taken 60 days after TCRalphabeta/CD19-depleted stem cell transplant. The rearrangement links TRBV18 to TRBJ2-5, with D perhaps matching TRBD1 (5 bases). CDR3 residues: CASSPRTTETQYF. DNA for the CDR3: TGTGCCAGCTCACCCCGGACAACTGAGACCCAGTACTTC.